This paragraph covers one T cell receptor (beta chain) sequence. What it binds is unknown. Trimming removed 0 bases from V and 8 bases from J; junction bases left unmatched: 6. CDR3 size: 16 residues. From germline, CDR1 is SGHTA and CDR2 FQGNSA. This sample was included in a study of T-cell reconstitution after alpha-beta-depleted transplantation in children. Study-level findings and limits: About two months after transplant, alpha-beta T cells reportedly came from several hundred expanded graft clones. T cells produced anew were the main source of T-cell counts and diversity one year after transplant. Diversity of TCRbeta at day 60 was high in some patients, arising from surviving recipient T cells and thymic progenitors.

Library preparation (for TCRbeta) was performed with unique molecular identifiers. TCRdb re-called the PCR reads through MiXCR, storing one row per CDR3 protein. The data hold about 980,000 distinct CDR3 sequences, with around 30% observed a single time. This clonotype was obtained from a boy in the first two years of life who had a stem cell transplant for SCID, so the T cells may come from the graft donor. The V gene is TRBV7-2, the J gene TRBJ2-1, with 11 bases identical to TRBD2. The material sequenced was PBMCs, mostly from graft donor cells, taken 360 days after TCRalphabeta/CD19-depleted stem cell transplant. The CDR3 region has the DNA TGTGCCAGCAGCTTAGCGCTAGCGGGGGGAAACTATGAGCAGTTCTTC. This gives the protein CASSLALAGGNYEQFF.